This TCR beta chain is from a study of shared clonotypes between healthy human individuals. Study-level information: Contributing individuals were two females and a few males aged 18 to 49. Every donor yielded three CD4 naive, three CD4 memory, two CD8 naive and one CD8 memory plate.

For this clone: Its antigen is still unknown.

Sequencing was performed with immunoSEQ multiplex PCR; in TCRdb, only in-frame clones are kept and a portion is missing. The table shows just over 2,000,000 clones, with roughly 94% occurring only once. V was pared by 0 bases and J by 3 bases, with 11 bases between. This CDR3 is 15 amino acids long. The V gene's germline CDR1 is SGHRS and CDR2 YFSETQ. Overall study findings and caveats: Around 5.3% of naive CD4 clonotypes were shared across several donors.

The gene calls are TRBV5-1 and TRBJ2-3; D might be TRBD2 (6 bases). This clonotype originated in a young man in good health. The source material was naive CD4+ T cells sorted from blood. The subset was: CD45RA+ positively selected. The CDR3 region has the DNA TGCGCCAGCAGCTTGGCGGGAGAAAGGACAGATACGCAGTATTTT. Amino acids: CASSLAGERTDTQYF.